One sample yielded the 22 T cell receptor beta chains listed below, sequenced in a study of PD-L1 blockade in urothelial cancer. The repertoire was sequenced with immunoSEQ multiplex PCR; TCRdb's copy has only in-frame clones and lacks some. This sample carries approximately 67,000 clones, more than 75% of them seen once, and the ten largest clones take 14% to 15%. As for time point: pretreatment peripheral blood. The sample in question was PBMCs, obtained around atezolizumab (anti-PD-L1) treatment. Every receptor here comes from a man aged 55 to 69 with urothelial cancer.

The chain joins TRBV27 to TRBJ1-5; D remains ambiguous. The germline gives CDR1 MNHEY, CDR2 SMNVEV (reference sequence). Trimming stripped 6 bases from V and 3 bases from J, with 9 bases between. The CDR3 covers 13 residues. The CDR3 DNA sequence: TGTGCCAGCAGATCTAGTTTCAATCAGCCCCAGCATTTT. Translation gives CASRSSFNQPQHF.

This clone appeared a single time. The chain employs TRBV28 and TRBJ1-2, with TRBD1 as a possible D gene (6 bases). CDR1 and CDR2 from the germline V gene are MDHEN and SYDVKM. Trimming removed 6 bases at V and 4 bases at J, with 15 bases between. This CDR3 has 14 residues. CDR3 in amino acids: CASSLRGLGYGYTF. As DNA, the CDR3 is TGTGCCAGCAGCCTCAGGGGCCTCGGCTATGGCTACACCTTC.

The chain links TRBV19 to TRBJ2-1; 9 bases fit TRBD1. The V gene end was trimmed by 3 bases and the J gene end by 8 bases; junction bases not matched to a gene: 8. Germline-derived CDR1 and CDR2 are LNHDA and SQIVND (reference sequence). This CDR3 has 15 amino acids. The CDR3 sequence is CASSIAGTGLDEQFF. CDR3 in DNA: TGTGCCAGTAGTATCGCCGGGACAGGGTTAGATGAGCAGTTCTTC.

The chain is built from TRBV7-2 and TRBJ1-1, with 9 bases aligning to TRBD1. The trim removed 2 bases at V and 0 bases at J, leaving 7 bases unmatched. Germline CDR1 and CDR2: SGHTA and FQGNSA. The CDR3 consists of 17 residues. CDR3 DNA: TGTGCCAGCAGCTTAAGGGCGGGACAGGGCGTGAACACTGAAGCTTTCTTT. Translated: CASSLRAGQGVNTEAFF. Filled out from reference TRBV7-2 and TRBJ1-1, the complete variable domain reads GAGVSQSPSNKVTEKGKDVELRCDPISGHTALYWYRQSLGQGLEFLIYFQGNSAPDKSGLPSDRFSAERTGGSVSTLTIQRTQQEDSAVYLCASSLRAGQGVNTEAFFGQGTRLTVV.

DNA of the CDR3: TGTGCCATTAGCGGGGGGGGCTACAATGAGCAGTTCTTC. Translated, it gives CAISGGGYNEQFF. The chain joins TRBV7-2 to TRBJ2-1; 11 bases line up with TRBD2. The CDR3 is 13 amino acids. Germline V gene lookup returns CDR1 SGHTA and CDR2 FQGNSA. The V and J ends lost 10 bases and 3 bases, in that order; junction bases with no gene match: 2.

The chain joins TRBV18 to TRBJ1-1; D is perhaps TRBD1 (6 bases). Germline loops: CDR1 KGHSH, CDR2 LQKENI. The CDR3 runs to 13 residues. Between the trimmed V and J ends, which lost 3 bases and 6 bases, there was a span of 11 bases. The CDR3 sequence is CASSPTGSSEAFF. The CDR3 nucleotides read TGTGCCAGCTCACCCACAGGGAGTTCTGAAGCTTTCTTT.

The chain's CDR3 is CASSSLQGSGNTIYF. CDR3 nucleotide sequence: TGTGCCAGCAGCTCCCTACAGGGGTCTGGAAACACCATATATTTT. This chain uses TRBV11-2 with TRBJ1-3; 7 bases line up with TRBD1. In germline, CDR1 is SGHAT, CDR2 FQNNGV. This CDR3 has 15 residues. The V gene end was trimmed by 4 bases and the J gene end by 1 base; junction bases not matched to a gene: 4.

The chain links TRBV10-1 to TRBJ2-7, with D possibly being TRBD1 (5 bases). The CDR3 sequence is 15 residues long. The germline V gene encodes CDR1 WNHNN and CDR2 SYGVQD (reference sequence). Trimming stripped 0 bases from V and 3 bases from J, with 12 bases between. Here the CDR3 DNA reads TGCGCCAGCAGTGAGTCGAAAGGGGCCGGCTACGAGCAGTACTTC. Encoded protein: CASSESKGAGYEQYF.

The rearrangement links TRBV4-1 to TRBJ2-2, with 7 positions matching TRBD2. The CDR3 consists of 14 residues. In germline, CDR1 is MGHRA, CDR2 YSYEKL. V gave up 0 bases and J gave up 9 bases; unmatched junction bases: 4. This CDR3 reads CASSQETGRWELFF. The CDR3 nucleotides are TGCGCCAGCAGCCAAGAAACCGGGAGGTGGGAGCTGTTTTTT.

CDR3: CASSLPGDEQFF. The CDR3 coding sequence is TGTGCCAGCAGCCTCCCGGGGGATGAGCAGTTCTTC. The chain links TRBV5-4 to TRBJ2-1; tentative D call: TRBD2 (6 bases). The CDR3 spans 12 residues. V was shortened by 4 bases and J by 8 bases, with 10 bases between the two germline ends. Germline CDR1 SGHNT, CDR2 YYREEE (reference sequence).

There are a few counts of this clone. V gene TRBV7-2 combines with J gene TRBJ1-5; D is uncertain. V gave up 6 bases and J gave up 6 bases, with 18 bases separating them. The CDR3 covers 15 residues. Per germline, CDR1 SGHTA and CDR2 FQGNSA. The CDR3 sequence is CASSPFPGSGQPQHF. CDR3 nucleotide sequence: TGTGCCAGCAGTCCCTTCCCGGGGTCGGGTCAGCCCCAGCATTTT. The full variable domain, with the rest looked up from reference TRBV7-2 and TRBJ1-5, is GAGVSQSPSNKVTEKGKDVELRCDPISGHTALYWYRQSLGQGLEFLIYFQGNSAPDKSGLPSDRFSAERTGGSVSTLTIQRTQQEDSAVYLCASSPFPGSGQPQHFGDGTRLSIL.

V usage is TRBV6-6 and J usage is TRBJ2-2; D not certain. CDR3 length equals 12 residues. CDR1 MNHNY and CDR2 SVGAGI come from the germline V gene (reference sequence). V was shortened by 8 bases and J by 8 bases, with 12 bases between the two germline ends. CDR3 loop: CASHRSSGELFF. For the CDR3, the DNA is TGTGCCAGCCATCGGTCTTCAGGGGAGCTGTTTTTT.

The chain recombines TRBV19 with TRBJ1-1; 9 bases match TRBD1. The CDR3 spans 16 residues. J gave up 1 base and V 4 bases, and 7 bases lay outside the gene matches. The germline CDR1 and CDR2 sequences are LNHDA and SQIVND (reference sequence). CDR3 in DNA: TGTGCCAGTAGTAAACAGGGGGCCGGGAGGAACACTGAAGCTTTCTTT. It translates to CASSKQGAGRNTEAFF. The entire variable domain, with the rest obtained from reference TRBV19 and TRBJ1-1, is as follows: DGGITQSPKYLFRKEGQNVTLSCEQNLNHDAMYWYRQDPGQGLRLIYYSQIVNDFQKGDIAEGYSVSREKKESFPLTVTSAQKNPTAFYLCASSKQGAGRNTEAFFGQGTRLTVV.

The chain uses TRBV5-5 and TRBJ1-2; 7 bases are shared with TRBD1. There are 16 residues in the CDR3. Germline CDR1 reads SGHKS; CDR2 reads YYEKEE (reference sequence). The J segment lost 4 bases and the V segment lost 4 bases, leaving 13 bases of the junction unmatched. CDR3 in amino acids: CASSAEPGQLIYGYTF. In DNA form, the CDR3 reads TGTGCCAGCAGCGCGGAACCGGGACAGTTAATCTATGGCTACACCTTC.

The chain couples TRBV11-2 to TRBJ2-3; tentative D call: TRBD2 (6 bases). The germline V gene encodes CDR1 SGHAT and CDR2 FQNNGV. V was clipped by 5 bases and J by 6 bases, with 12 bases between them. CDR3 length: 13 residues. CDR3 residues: CASSHSGPDTQYF. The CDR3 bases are TGTGCCAGCAGCCACAGCGGGCCCGATACGCAGTATTTT.

CDR3 sequence (DNA): TGTGCCTGGTCAGTTGGGCAGCTCAATGAAAAACTGTTTTTT. It is translated as CAWSVGQLNEKLFF. This chain uses TRBV30 with TRBJ1-4; D is unclear. Per germline, CDR1 GTSNPN and CDR2 SVGIG (reference sequence). This CDR3 comprises 14 residues. Trimming left V 5 bases short and J 5 bases short, with 15 bases between.

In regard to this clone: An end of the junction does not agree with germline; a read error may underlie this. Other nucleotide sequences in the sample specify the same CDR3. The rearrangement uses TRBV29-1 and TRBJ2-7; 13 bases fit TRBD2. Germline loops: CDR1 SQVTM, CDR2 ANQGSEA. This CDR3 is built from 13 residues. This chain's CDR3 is CSVGTSGAYEQYF. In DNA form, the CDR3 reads TGCAGTGTTGGGACTAGCGGGGCCTACGAGCAGTACTTC.

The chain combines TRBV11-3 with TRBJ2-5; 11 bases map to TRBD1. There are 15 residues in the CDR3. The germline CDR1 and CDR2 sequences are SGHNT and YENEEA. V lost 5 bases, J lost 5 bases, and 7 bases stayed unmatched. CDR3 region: CASSPRTGGLETQYF. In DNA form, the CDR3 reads TGTGCCAGCAGCCCAAGGACAGGGGGCCTGGAGACCCAGTACTTC. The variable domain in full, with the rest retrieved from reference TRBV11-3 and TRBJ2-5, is EAGVVQSPRYKIIEKKQPVAFWCNPISGHNTLYWYLQNLGQGPELLIRYENEEAVDDSQLPKDRFSAERLKGVDSTLKIQPAELGDSAVYLCASSPRTGGLETQYFGPGTRLLVL.

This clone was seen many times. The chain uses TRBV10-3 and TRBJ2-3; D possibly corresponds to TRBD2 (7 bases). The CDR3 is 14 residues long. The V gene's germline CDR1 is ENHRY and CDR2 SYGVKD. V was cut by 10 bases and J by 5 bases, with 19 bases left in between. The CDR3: CATRSGGALDTQYF. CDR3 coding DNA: TGTGCCACCCGGTCGGGGGGCGCATTAGATACGCAGTATTTT.

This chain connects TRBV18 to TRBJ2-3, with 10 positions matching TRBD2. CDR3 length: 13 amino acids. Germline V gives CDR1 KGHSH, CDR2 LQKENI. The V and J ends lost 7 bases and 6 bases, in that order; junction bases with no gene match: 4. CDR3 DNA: TGTGCCAGCTTACTACTAGCGGGGGATACGCAGTATTTT. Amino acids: CASLLLAGDTQYF.

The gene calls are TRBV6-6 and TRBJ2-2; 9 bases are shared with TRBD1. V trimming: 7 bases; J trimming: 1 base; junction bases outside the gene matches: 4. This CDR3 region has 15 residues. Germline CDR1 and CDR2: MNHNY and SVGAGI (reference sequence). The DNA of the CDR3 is TGTGCCAGCAACCTGGACAGGGGGAACACCGGGGAGCTGTTTTTT. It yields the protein CASNLDRGNTGELFF.

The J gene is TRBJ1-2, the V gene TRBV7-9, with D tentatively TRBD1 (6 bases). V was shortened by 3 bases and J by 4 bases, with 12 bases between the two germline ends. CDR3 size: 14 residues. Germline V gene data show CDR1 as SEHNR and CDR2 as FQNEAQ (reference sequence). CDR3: CASSLAGALYGYTF. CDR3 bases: TGTGCCAGCAGCTTGGCGGGGGCCCTCTATGGCTACACCTTC.